The sequence of this T cell receptor beta chain was determined in a study of T cells in Graves' hyperthyroidism and ophthalmopathy. Findings and limits, study-wide: Blood also showed most of the thyroid clonotypes that were expanded above 0.001.

It was RNA transcripts that yielded the amplified TCR beta CDR3 regions. An initial round of RT-PCR targeting the TCR CDR3 relied on the HTBI primer set. Using its own MiXCR run on the multiplex PCR reads, TCRdb lists one record per CDR3 protein. The sample contains roughly 650,000 distinct CDR3 sequences, 16% of which appear only once. The CDR3 is made up of 14 amino acids. Germline lookup yields CDR1 SQVTM and CDR2 ANQGSEA. V lost 7 bases to trimming and J lost 2 bases; unmatched junction nucleotides: 10. This clonotype has more than one count but fewer than ten. Its antigen is undetermined. This chain connects TRBV29-1 to TRBJ2-7; 8 nucleotides match TRBD1. The sequence was obtained from a woman aged 40-49 years with Graves' ophthalmopathy. The sequencing sample was made of blood. In nucleotides, the CDR3 is TGCAGCGCCTTACGACAGGGGTCCACCTACGAGCAGTACTTC. This sequence encodes CSALRQGSTYEQYF.